One and the same sample provided the 21 T cell receptor beta chains below, sequenced in a study of post-analysis software for immune sequencing data. What these receptors recognize is not known. Each TCR beta cDNA library carried unique molecular identifiers. TCRdb itself ran the PCR reads through MiXCR, one entry per CDR3 protein. The table records some 260,000 distinct CDR3 sequences, 36% of them present only once. Notes on the study in general: With TRBV5-6, TRBV5-1 and TRBV20-1 included, about five TRBV segments were more frequent in patients than in controls.

Input material: blood. The receptors come from a girl between 10 and 17 years old with multiple sclerosis.

The chain couples TRBV5-4 to TRBJ2-3; D unclear. V was cut by 4 bases and J by 2 bases, with 8 bases left in between. Germline V gene data show CDR1 as SGHNT and CDR2 as YYREEE (reference sequence). The length of the CDR3 is 13 residues. CDR3 in amino acids: CASSTKDTDTQYF. The CDR3 DNA follows: TGTGCCAGCAGCACAAAGGACACAGATACGCAGTATTTT.

This rearrangement joins TRBV4-1 to TRBJ1-2; tentatively, D is TRBD1 (6 bases). CDR1 and CDR2 (germline): MGHRA, YSYEKL. CDR3 length: 17 amino acids. Trimming took 4 bases from V and 0 from J, leaving 18 bases between them. As DNA, the CDR3 is TGCGCCAGCAGCCTCTACAGGGATGGGTGGCCTAACTATGGCTACACCTTC. Encoded protein: CASSLYRDGWPNYGYTF.

About this clonotype itself: One base away lies a much larger clone, so this may be a sequencing read error. V usage is TRBV19 and J usage is TRBJ2-5; D is perhaps TRBD1 (6 bases). Germline values: CDR1 LNHDA, CDR2 SQIVND (reference sequence). V was pared by 9 bases and J by 1 base, with 12 bases between. This CDR3 is built from 13 residues. CDR3 sequence: CARMKDSQETQYF. DNA for the CDR3: TGTGCCAGGATGAAGGACAGCCAAGAGACCCAGTACTTC.

V is TRBV12-3 or TRBV12-4 and J is TRBJ2-1; 8 bases are shared with TRBD1. CDR3 length equals 16 residues. After removal of 5 bases from V and 2 bases from J, the junction contained 8 bases not matched to a gene. The CDR3 sequence is CASSPDRVFPYNEQFF. The CDR3 nucleotides read TGTGCCAGCAGTCCGGACAGGGTCTTTCCCTACAATGAGCAGTTCTTC.

The chain joins TRBV20-1 to TRBJ2-3, with D maybe TRBD2 (5 bases). The CDR3 spans 11 residues. V was clipped by 3 bases and J by 5 bases, with 6 bases between them. Germline assignment: CDR1 DFQATT and CDR2 SNEGSKA (reference sequence). CDR3 nucleotides: TGCAGTGCTAGCCGGGAAGATACGCAGTATTTT. Protein sequence: CSASREDTQYF.

This clonotype was seen repeatedly, ten times or more. This chain links TRBV27 with TRBJ1-6; 8 bases align to TRBD1. V shed 4 bases, J shed 8 bases, and the junction held 4 bases outside the gene matches. CDR1 and CDR2 (germline): MNHEY, SMNVEV (reference sequence). The CDR3 is made up of 14 amino acids. The CDR3 nucleotides are TGTGCCAGCAGTTCAGGGGGCGTGTATTCACCCCTCCACTTT. It translates to CASSSGGVYSPLHF.

This clonotype was counted between two and nine times. The rearrangement uses TRBV12-3 or TRBV12-4 and TRBJ1-3; D ambiguous. V was cut by 2 bases and J by 3 bases, with 11 bases left in between. The CDR3 has 15 amino acids. The chain's CDR3 is CASSLSARNGNTIYF. CDR3 nucleotide sequence: TGTGCCAGCAGTTTATCCGCCAGGAATGGAAACACCATATATTTT.

Many counts were recorded for this clonotype. The V and J genes are TRBV5-5 and TRBJ1-2; D unresolved. V lost 2 bases and J lost 4, with 9 bases in between. Germline lookup yields CDR1 SGHKS and CDR2 YYEKEE (reference sequence). This CDR3 has 13 amino acids. Written as DNA, the CDR3 is TGTGCCAGCAGCTTAAACAAGGGCTATGGCTACACCTTC. This codes for CASSLNKGYGYTF. Full variable domain (rest looked up from reference TRBV5-5 and TRBJ1-2): DAGVTQSPTHLIKTRGQQVTLRCSPISGHKSVSWYQQVLGQGPQFIFQYYEKEERGRGNFPDRFSARQFPNYSSELNVNALLLGDSALYLCASSLNKGYGYTFGSGTRLTVV.

V and J are TRBV7-2 and TRBJ1-2; a possible D gene is TRBD1 (5 bases). The CDR3 spans 12 residues. Germline V lookup: CDR1 SGHTA, CDR2 FQGNSA. The V gene lost 4 bases and the J gene lost 5 bases, with 8 bases spanning the gap. The chain's CDR3 is CASSSQGYGYTF. The CDR3 nucleotides are TGTGCCAGCAGCTCTCAGGGTTATGGCTACACCTTC.

V is TRBV7-9 and J is TRBJ2-3, with 9 positions matching TRBD1. From germline, CDR1 is SEHNR and CDR2 FQNEAQ (reference sequence). V lost 5 bases to trimming and J lost 3 bases; unmatched junction nucleotides: 9. The CDR3 is 16 residues long. This CDR3 reads CASSPWTGEGTDTQYF. The CDR3 DNA is TGTGCCAGCAGCCCCTGGACAGGGGAGGGGACAGATACGCAGTATTTT.

To note about this clonotype: Being one base from a much bigger clone, this may be a read error. The gene calls are TRBV2 and TRBJ2-1; tentatively, D is TRBD1 (6 bases). Germline V gene lookup returns CDR1 SNHLY and CDR2 FYNNEI. CDR3 length equals 16 residues. CDR3 nucleotide sequence: TGTGCCAGCAGTGGACAGGTGAGGGTACTCTACGATGAGCAGTTCTTC. This gives the protein CASSGQVRVLYDEQFF.

This clonotype was recorded many times. The J gene is TRBJ2-4, the V gene TRBV6-5; 8 bases agree with TRBD2. The CDR3 contains 14 residues. V trimming: 8 bases; J trimming: 1 base; junction bases outside the gene matches: 4. From germline, CDR1 is MNHEY and CDR2 SVGAGI. DNA for the CDR3: TGTGCCAGCCGGGGGGGTGGTGCCAAAAACATTCAGTACTTC. Protein: CASRGGGAKNIQYF.

This clonotype has just one count. The junction and the germline gene differ at one end; a read error may be behind it. This sequence joins TRBV3-1 and TRBJ2-3, with D perhaps assigned TRBD1 or TRBD2 (6 bases each). The CDR3 runs 15 residues. CDR1 and CDR2 from the germline V gene are LGHDT and YNNKEL (reference sequence). This chain's CDR3 is CVSSHRGGTVDTQYF. CDR3 nucleotide sequence: TGTGTCAGCAGCCATAGAGGGGGGACGGTCGATACGCAGTATTTT.

V is TRBV4-2 and J is TRBJ2-1; weak D call: TRBD2 (5 bases). The DNA end is a closer match to TRBJ2-7, so the J assignment may be wrong. The CDR3 has 16 residues. The germline gives CDR1 LGHNA, CDR2 YNFKEQ. In DNA form, the CDR3 reads TGTGCCAGCAGCCAAGAAGGAGGAGCCCCTTACAATGAGCAGTACTTC. It encodes CASSQEGGAPYNEQYF.

V and J are TRBV7-2 and TRBJ2-1; 9 positions match TRBD2. This CDR3 region has 15 residues. Germline CDR1 reads SGHTA; CDR2 reads FQGNSA. V was clipped by 0 bases and J by 7 bases; unmatched bases: 4. The DNA of the CDR3 is TGTGCCAGCAGCTTAGCAGCGGGAGGATTTAATGAGCAGTTCTTC. Translated: CASSLAAGGFNEQFF.

Only a few counts were recorded for this clonotype. This chain uses TRBV6-2 or TRBV6-3 with TRBJ1-5; weak D call: TRBD1 (5 bases). Germline CDR1 is MNHEY and CDR2 is SVGEGT. This CDR3 is 15 amino acids long. The germline V and J ends were trimmed by 6 bases and 0 bases, with 12 bases remaining between them. The CDR3 reads CASRSNRYSNQPQHF. The CDR3 DNA reads as TGTGCCAGCAGATCGAACAGGTATAGCAATCAGCCCCAGCATTTT.

This clonotype appeared many times. The chain employs TRBV5-1 and TRBJ2-5; D remains unclear. This CDR3 spans 13 amino acids. V was shortened by 0 bases and J by 5 bases, with 8 bases between the two germline ends. Germline V gene data show CDR1 as SGHRS and CDR2 as YFSETQ. The CDR3 DNA reads TGCGCCAGCAGCTTGGCCCCTATGGAGACCCAGTACTTC. The encoded protein is CASSLAPMETQYF.

This sequence joins TRBV3-1 and TRBJ1-1, with a tentative D call TRBD1 (6 bases). V lost 1 base and J lost 9, with 15 bases in between. Germline values: CDR1 LGHDT, CDR2 YNNKEL (reference sequence). The CDR3 runs 14 residues. In DNA form, the CDR3 reads TGTGCCAGCAGCCAAGGGGACACCCGAGGGCAAGCTTTCTTT. Translation gives CASSQGDTRGQAFF.

Details on this clonotype: At one boundary the junction diverges from the germline segment, which might be a read error. The rearrangement joins TRBV9 to TRBJ2-2; TRBD2 is a possible D gene (5 bases). The CDR3 has 11 residues. CDR1 and CDR2 from the germline V gene are SGDLS and YYNGEE. The CDR3: CAGSGEGELFF. Written as DNA, the CDR3 is TGTGCCGGCAGCGGCGAAGGGGAGCTGTTTTTT.

In this sample, this clonotype turned up many times. This sequence joins TRBV9 and TRBJ2-3; D is perhaps TRBD1 (6 bases). Germline CDR1 and CDR2: SGDLS and YYNGEE. Trimming left V 1 base short and J 2 bases short, with 11 bases between. CDR3 length: 15 amino acids. CDR3 protein: CASSVRQGLTDTQYF. The CDR3 DNA reads as TGTGCCAGCAGCGTACGGCAGGGGCTCACAGATACGCAGTATTTT.

In its sample, this clonotype was seen many times. V and J are TRBV27 and TRBJ2-1, with 7 bases that match TRBD1. This CDR3 has 12 residues. Germline assignment: CDR1 MNHEY and CDR2 SMNVEV (reference sequence). Germline trimming cut 4 bases from V and 10 bases from J; bases unmatched to any gene: 4. This CDR3 is CASSWHRGEQFF. The CDR3 DNA sequence: TGTGCCAGCAGTTGGCACAGGGGAGAGCAGTTCTTC.